Following are 23 T cell receptor beta chains from one sample sequenced in a study of T cell responses to AZD1222 COVID-19 vaccine. Clones were read by immunoSEQ multiplex PCR, and TCRdb kept only the in-frame ones, dropping some. Of approximately 82,000 clones listed, 90% were seen once; the top ten hold roughly 4.8%. This sample comprised peripheral blood, obtained on day 0 of AZD1222 vaccination. Source of these receptors: an adult in good health.

The V and J genes are TRBV28 and TRBJ2-1; 7 nucleotides align to TRBD1. The germline V gene encodes CDR1 MDHEN and CDR2 SYDVKM. V was clipped by 1 base and J by 7 bases; unmatched bases: 7. This CDR3 is 15 amino acids long. The CDR3 protein is CASSLLLQGHNEQFF. The CDR3 region has the DNA TGTGCCAGCAGTTTATTGCTACAGGGGCATAATGAGCAGTTCTTC.

The chain uses TRBV21-1 and TRBJ1-5. TRBV21-1 has pseudogene status. The length of the CDR3 is 17 residues. The CDR3 here is CASSITPGPNSNQPQHF. CDR3 nucleotides: TGTGCCAGCAGCATTACCCCGGGGCCAAATAGCAATCAGCCCCAGCATTTT.

CDR3 coding DNA: TGCAGCCTCAGACAGGGTGGGGGCACTGAAGCTTTCTTT. As protein: CSLRQGGGTEAFF. V and J are TRBV29-1 and TRBJ1-1, with 7 bases lining up with TRBD1. The V segment lost 8 bases and the J segment 4 bases; nucleotides outside the gene matches: 10. This CDR3 is 13 amino acids long. Per the germline V gene, CDR1 is SQVTM and CDR2 is ANQGSEA.

The chain is built from TRBV7-9 and TRBJ2-5; possibly TRBD1 for D (5 bases). The V and J ends lost 2 bases and 6 bases respectively, with 10 bases between them. This CDR3 comprises 13 residues. Germline-derived CDR1 and CDR2 are SEHNR and FQNEAQ (reference sequence). CDR3 in amino acids: CASSLQQGQTQYF. The CDR3 DNA is TGTGCCAGCAGCTTACAGCAGGGCCAGACCCAGTACTTC. The full variable domain, rest sourced from reference TRBV7-9 and TRBJ2-5, is DTGVSQNPRHKITKRGQNVTFRCDPISEHNRLYWYRQTLGQGPEFLTYFQNEAQLEKSRLLSDRFSAERPKGSFSTLEIQRTEQGDSAMYLCASSLQQGQTQYFGPGTRLLVL.

The CDR3 DNA sequence: TGTGCCAGCTCACCACCTGGTTTCACAGATACGCAGTATTTT. Amino acids: CASSPPGFTDTQYF. The rearrangement joins TRBV18 to TRBJ2-3, with unresolved D. Trimming stripped 0 bases from V and 2 bases from J, with 6 bases between. Looked up from germline, CDR1 is KGHSH and CDR2 is LQKENI. The CDR3 runs to 14 residues.

The chain is built from TRBV28 and TRBJ1-1; 7 positions match TRBD1. The J segment lost 0 bases and the V segment lost 3 bases, leaving 10 bases of the junction unmatched. This CDR3 comprises 17 residues. CDR1 MDHEN and CDR2 SYDVKM come from the germline V gene. The CDR3 is CASSFYEQGRMNTEAFF. In DNA, the CDR3 is TGTGCCAGCAGTTTTTATGAACAGGGGCGCATGAACACTGAAGCTTTCTTT.

The J gene is TRBJ2-3, the V gene TRBV28; 9 bases agree with TRBD1. CDR3 length: 15 amino acids. After removal of 2 bases from V and 5 bases from J, the junction contained 5 bases not matched to a gene. CDR1 and CDR2 (germline): MDHEN, SYDVKM. The CDR3: CASSLTGQGQDTQYF. The CDR3 DNA reads as TGTGCCAGCAGTTTAACTGGACAGGGGCAAGATACGCAGTATTTT.

V and J are TRBV29-1 and TRBJ2-3; 11 nucleotides match TRBD2. V lost 5 bases and J lost 2; bases outside the gene matches: 6. The CDR3 sequence is 15 residues long. Germline V gene sequence: CDR1 SQVTM, CDR2 ANQGSEA. CDR3: CSVILAGGPTDTQYF. For the CDR3, the DNA is TGCAGCGTTATTCTAGCGGGGGGCCCCACAGATACGCAGTATTTT.

CDR3 sequence (DNA): TGTGCCAGCAGTTACTCGGGGGAAGATTCACCCCTCCACTTT. Protein product: CASSYSGEDSPLHF. The chain joins TRBV6-6 to TRBJ1-6; tentative D call: TRBD1 (5 bases). Trimming took 0 bases from V and 8 from J, leaving 8 bases between them. There are 14 residues in the CDR3. Germline-derived CDR1 and CDR2 are MNHNY and SVGAGI (reference sequence).

With respect to this clone: Other DNA sequences of this sample code for an identical CDR3. The rearrangement links TRBV6-5 to TRBJ1-1; possibly TRBD1 for D (6 bases). Trimming took off 6 bases at V and 2 bases at J, with 13 bases between the two ends. The V gene's germline CDR1 is MNHEY and CDR2 SVGAGI. There are 14 residues in the CDR3. CDR3 nucleotide sequence: TGTGCCAGCAGCAGAGGGGGACGAAACACTGAAGCTTTCTTT. It yields the protein CASSRGGRNTEAFF.

V is TRBV27 and J is TRBJ1-5; D remains ambiguous. The germline CDR1 and CDR2 sequences are MNHEY and SMNVEV (reference sequence). This CDR3 is 13 amino acids long. V gave up 3 bases and J gave up 4 bases, with 7 bases separating them. As DNA, the CDR3 is TGTGCCAGCAGTTTTTCCCAGAATCAGCCCCAGCATTTT. This encodes CASSFSQNQPQHF.

Here the CDR3 reads CASSLTGTGASPLHF. In DNA, the CDR3 is TGTGCCAGCAGCCTGACCGGGACAGGGGCTTCACCCCTCCACTTT. The J gene is TRBJ1-6, the V gene TRBV7-3, with 10 bases that match TRBD1. The V segment lost 5 bases and the J segment 9 bases; nucleotides outside the gene matches: 7. Germline CDR1 and CDR2: SGHTA and FQGTGA. The CDR3 is 15 amino acids.

V usage is TRBV5-1 and J usage is TRBJ1-5; weak D call: TRBD1 (5 bases). Per germline, CDR1 SGHRS and CDR2 YFSETQ. Trimming shortened V by 2 bases and J by 4 bases, and 13 bases separated the two germline ends. The CDR3 sequence is 15 residues long. The CDR3 here is CASSLLPGQNQPQHF. Written as DNA, the CDR3 is TGCGCCAGCAGCTTATTGCCAGGGCAGAATCAGCCCCAGCATTTT.

This sequence joins TRBV24-1 and TRBJ2-3; possible D gene TRBD1, 6 bases. Between the trimmed V and J ends, which lost 3 bases and 1 base, there was a span of 13 bases. Germline values: CDR1 KGHDR, CDR2 SFDVKD. The CDR3 extends over 16 amino acids. CDR3 sequence (DNA): TGTGCCACCAGTGATAGACAGGAAGGGGGCACAGATACGCAGTATTTT. Residues: CATSDRQEGGTDTQYF.

The chain uses TRBV9 and TRBJ1-6; D is perhaps TRBD1 (6 bases). Germline V gives CDR1 SGDLS, CDR2 YYNGEE. This CDR3 region has 17 residues. V lost 4 bases, J lost 0 bases, and 14 bases lay in between. The CDR3 reads CASSTGQRSSYNSPLHF. In DNA, the CDR3 is TGTGCCAGCAGCACGGGACAAAGGAGCTCCTATAATTCACCCCTCCACTTT.

J is TRBJ1-4 and V is TRBV11-2; D remains ambiguous. The CDR3 is 15 amino acids. With 0 bases removed from V and 8 bases from J, the gap between germline ends came to 13 bases. CDR1 is SGHAT, CDR2 FQNNGV, per germline. CDR3 nucleotide sequence: TGTGCCAGCAGCTTAGAGGGTGGGTCTCACGAAAAACTGTTTTTT. Translated: CASSLEGGSHEKLFF.

The J gene is TRBJ1-4, the V gene TRBV7-2, with D possibly TRBD1 on 5 matching bases. The V and J ends lost 3 bases and 11 bases respectively, with 16 bases between them. Germline lookup yields CDR1 SGHTA and CDR2 FQGNSA. This CDR3 spans 14 amino acids. The CDR3 is CASSFETFGGKLFF. Here the CDR3 DNA reads TGTGCCAGCAGCTTCGAAACTTTCGGGGGTAAACTGTTTTTT.

The gene calls are TRBV30 and TRBJ1-1; D may be TRBD1 (6 bases). Between the trimmed V and J ends, which lost 4 bases and 10 bases, there was a span of 16 bases. CDR1 and CDR2 (germline): GTSNPN, SVGIG (reference sequence). This CDR3 comprises 12 residues. DNA for the CDR3: TGTGCCTGGAAGTTCCAGGGGAAACGAGCTTTCTTT. Its protein is CAWKFQGKRAFF.

The V call is TRBV6-2 or TRBV6-3, the J call TRBJ1-5; 7 bases are shared with TRBD1. The CDR3 has 16 residues. The germline CDR1 and CDR2 sequences are MNHEY and SVGEGT. V lost 4 bases to trimming and J lost 3 bases; unmatched junction nucleotides: 9. CDR3 DNA sequence: TGTGCCAGCAGTTCCCCCGGGACAGTAAACAATCAGCCCCAGCATTTT. It specifies CASSSPGTVNNQPQHF.

The chain recombines TRBV11-2 with TRBJ1-3; 7 nucleotides line up with TRBD1. The CDR3 is 15 residues long. V lost 5 bases, J lost 2 bases, and 6 bases stayed unmatched. CDR1 is SGHAT, CDR2 FQNNGV, per germline. CDR3 in DNA: TGTGCCAGCAGCCAGGACAGGCCCCCTGGAAACACCATATATTTT. Encoded protein: CASSQDRPPGNTIYF.

The chain joins TRBV15 to TRBJ2-3; the match to TRBD2 covers 8 bases. The CDR3 has 16 residues. Trimming cost V 0 bases and J 4 bases; bases outside gene matches: 6. Per the germline V gene, CDR1 is LNHNV and CDR2 is YYDKDF (reference sequence). The CDR3 region has the DNA TGTGCCACCAGCAGAGAGGGAGCGGGGGACCCAGATACGCAGTATTTT. Translated, it gives CATSREGAGDPDTQYF.

The rearrangement uses TRBV7-6 and TRBJ2-7; 7 nucleotides align to TRBD2. V lost 5 bases, J lost 8 bases, and 18 bases stayed unmatched. Germline V gene data show CDR1 as SGHVS and CDR2 as FNYEAQ. The CDR3 loop spans 16 amino acids. The CDR3: CASSRTAVSGGGKQYF. CDR3 in DNA: TGTGCCAGCAGCCGAACGGCGGTCTCGGGGGGTGGGAAGCAGTACTTC.

The chain employs TRBV13 and TRBJ2-1, with D maybe TRBD2 (7 bases). The CDR3 sequence is 15 residues long. Germline V gene sequence: CDR1 PRHDT, CDR2 FYEKMQ (reference sequence). Trimming left V 6 bases short and J 3 bases short, with 15 bases between. The CDR3 DNA follows: TGTGCCAGCAGGCGCGCGGGGGCAAACTACAATGAGCAGTTCTTC. Protein: CASRRAGANYNEQFF.